The clone carrying this T cell receptor beta chain was counted many times. This specimen comes from a study of T-cell reconstitution after alpha-beta-depleted transplantation in children. J was trimmed by 7 bases and V by 3 bases; bases with no gene match: 4. The CDR3 covers 13 residues. Per the germline V gene, CDR1 is SGHRS and CDR2 is YFSETQ. TCRbeta library preparation incorporated unique molecular identifiers. MiXCR was run by TCRdb on the PCR reads, yielding one entry per CDR3 protein. The data contain 300,000 to 400,000 distinct CDR3 sequences, roughly 15% of them singletons. The specimen comprised PBMCs, sampled from the stem cell graft. The source of this sequence is a human donor who donated a stem cell graft to a child with Fanconi anemia. The chain couples TRBV5-1 to TRBJ2-1; 7 nucleotides match TRBD2. This CDR3 reads CASSSMGGNEQFF. In DNA form, the CDR3 reads TGCGCCAGCAGCTCCATGGGGGGGAATGAGCAGTTCTTC. The entire variable domain, with the rest obtained from reference TRBV5-1 and TRBJ2-1, is as follows: KAGVTQTPRYLIKTRGQQVTLSCSPISGHRSVSWYQQTPGQGLQFLFEYFSETQRNKGNFPGRFSGRQFSNSRSEMNVSTLELGDSALYLCASSSMGGNEQFFGPGTRLTVL.